The 10 T cell receptor beta chains listed next were all sequenced from one sample in a study of graft-versus-host responses after intestinal transplantation. Some clones are missing from TCRdb's copy, which holds only in-frame ones; the method was immunoSEQ multiplex PCR. The table has just under 90,000 clones, roughly four fifths seen once. The antigens for these receptors are not known. Here the sequenced sample was unstimulated CD8+ T cells sorted from spleen or lymph node cells, taken before intestinal transplant. These receptors all come from a human donor who received an intestinal transplant.

This CDR3 reads CASSARGQVVTQYF. CDR3 bases: TGTGCCAGCAGCGCGCGGGGACAGGTCGTTACGCAGTATTTT. This sequence joins TRBV5-6 and TRBJ2-3; the match to TRBD1 covers 8 bases. CDR3 length: 14 residues. Germline V gene data show CDR1 as SGHDT and CDR2 as YYEEEE. V lost 4 bases to trimming and J lost 8 bases; unmatched junction nucleotides: 9.

The J gene is TRBJ2-3, the V gene TRBV10-2; D remains ambiguous. The CDR3 has 12 residues. Trimming took off 3 bases at V and 5 bases at J, with 6 bases between the two ends. Germline assignment: CDR1 WSHSY and CDR2 SAAADI. This CDR3 is CASSDLRDTQYF. The CDR3 DNA reads TGCGCCAGCAGTGACTTACGAGATACGCAGTATTTT.

The table lists this clone with a count of one. J is TRBJ2-7 and V is TRBV28, with D perhaps assigned TRBD1 or TRBD2 (5 bases each). The CDR3 has 15 residues. The V gene's germline CDR1 is MDHEN and CDR2 SYDVKM. V shed 2 bases and J shed 0 bases, with 11 bases lying between them. As DNA, the CDR3 is TGTGCCAGCAGTTTAGTCCGGGACCTCTCCTACGAGCAGTACTTC. Translated, it gives CASSLVRDLSYEQYF.

This sequence joins TRBV11-2 and TRBJ2-7; D gene unclear. Per germline, CDR1 SGHAT and CDR2 FQNNGV. There are 13 residues in the CDR3. V gave up 3 bases and J gave up 1 base, with 7 bases separating them. The CDR3 DNA sequence: TGTGCCAGCAGCTTGAGGCGGTCCTACGAGCAGTACTTC. This sequence encodes CASSLRRSYEQYF.

In its sample, this clone was seen a few times. The gene calls are TRBV6-6 and TRBJ1-5; perhaps TRBD1 as D (5 bases). V lost 8 bases and J 2 bases, leaving 19 bases between the germline ends. The CDR3 extends over 16 amino acids. Germline CDR1 reads MNHNY; CDR2 reads SVGAGI (reference sequence). CDR3 DNA sequence: TGTGCCAGCTTTGGGCAGGGTGGTGGGGGCAATCAGCCCCAGCATTTT. Translated, it gives CASFGQGGGGNQPQHF.

The chain uses TRBV19 and TRBJ2-5; 8 bases match TRBD2. The closer fit of TRBJ2-7 to the DNA end suggests the J call may be wrong. The length of the CDR3 is 14 residues. The V gene's germline CDR1 is LNHDA and CDR2 SQIVND (reference sequence). The CDR3 region is CASSIREGHNEQYF. CDR3 DNA: TGTGCCAGTAGTATACGGGAGGGCCACAACGAGCAGTACTTC.

The chain is built from TRBV27 and TRBJ2-1; 8 positions match TRBD2. The CDR3 runs 15 residues. The V gene's germline CDR1 is MNHEY and CDR2 SMNVEV (reference sequence). The V and J ends lost 7 bases and 2 bases, in that order; junction bases with no gene match: 7. The CDR3 DNA is TGTGCCAGCACCTTAGCGGGATCCCCCTACAATGAGCAGTTCTTC. Protein sequence: CASTLAGSPYNEQFF.

This sequence joins TRBV11-2 and TRBJ2-7; 9 bases line up with TRBD1. CDR1 SGHAT and CDR2 FQNNGV come from the germline V gene. The CDR3 is 15 amino acids. V lost 1 base to trimming and J lost 4 bases; unmatched junction nucleotides: 5. CDR3 DNA: TGTGCCAGCAGCTTAGTCACAGGGGGCCTTTACGAGCAGTACTTC. Translation gives CASSLVTGGLYEQYF.

This clone occurred once. This chain connects TRBV29-1 to TRBJ1-3; D is undetermined. The CDR3 runs 13 residues. Trimming took 2 bases from V and 5 from J, leaving 10 bases between them. Germline CDR1 is SQVTM and CDR2 is ANQGSEA. CDR3 in DNA: TGCAGCGTTGAATCGGGTAGGAGAAACACCATATATTTT. It specifies CSVESGRRNTIYF.

This clone appeared a single time. J is TRBJ2-7 and V is TRBV6-1; 8 bases match TRBD1. V gave up 3 bases and J gave up 1 base; unmatched junction bases: 8. From germline, CDR1 is MNHNS and CDR2 SASEGT. This CDR3 has 16 amino acids. The CDR3 loop reads CASSEMDRVISYEQYF. CDR3 DNA: TGTGCCAGCAGTGAGATGGACAGGGTTATTTCCTACGAGCAGTACTTC.